This TCR beta chain was documented in a study of long-term antiretroviral therapy in people with HIV. The V and J ends lost 4 bases and 5 bases, in that order; junction bases with no gene match: 8. CDR1 and CDR2 from the germline V gene are SEHNR and FQNEAQ (reference sequence). The CDR3 is 14 amino acids. At the survey level, the v3.0 immunoSEQ assay was run. The protocol was immunoSEQ multiplex PCR, while the TCRdb copy is restricted to in-frame clones and leaves out a portion. The data contain 25,000 to 30,000 clones, roughly 90% of them singletons. V is TRBV7-9 and J is TRBJ2-7, with 7 bases aligning to TRBD1. This specimen consisted of unsorted PBMCs, obtained 0.5 years after starting antiretroviral therapy. This receptor was identified in a woman younger than 35 with HIV. The CDR3 is CASSSLLGTDEQYF. CDR3 nucleotide sequence: TGTGCCAGCAGCTCCCTTTTGGGGACAGACGAGCAGTACTTC.